The 32 T cell receptor beta chains reported below all come from one sample, sequenced in a study of graft-versus-host responses after intestinal transplantation. The antigens these receptors bind are not known. Here immunoSEQ multiplex PCR was the method, and the copy in TCRdb shows in-frame clones only, minus some. In the table there are approximately 100,000 clones, roughly 90% of which are singletons. This specimen consisted of unstimulated CD4+ T cells sorted from spleen or lymph node cells, obtained before intestinal transplant. The source of these receptors is a human donor who received an intestinal transplant.

The V call is TRBV18, the J call TRBJ2-7; D could derive from TRBD1 or TRBD2 (5 bases each). The CDR3 length is 14 residues. Germline lookup yields CDR1 KGHSH and CDR2 LQKENI. Trimming stripped 4 bases from V and 2 bases from J, with 12 bases between. CDR3 amino acids: CASSHRGPAYEQYF. In DNA, the CDR3 is TGTGCCAGCTCACATCGGGGCCCAGCCTACGAGCAGTACTTC.

The chain joins TRBV19 to TRBJ2-7, with 12 bases identical to TRBD1. The germline V gene has CDR1 LNHDA and CDR2 SQIVND (reference sequence). The junction had 9 bases not matched to a gene; V was cut back by 4 bases and J by 5 bases. CDR3 size: 16 residues. CDR3 sequence reads: CASSTEGQGAAHEQYF. Here the CDR3 DNA reads TGTGCCAGTAGTACCGAGGGACAGGGGGCCGCCCACGAGCAGTACTTC.

The chain is built from TRBV5-1 and TRBJ2-2, with D unclear. The CDR3 length is 17 residues. Per germline, CDR1 SGHRS and CDR2 YFSETQ. V was shortened by 0 bases and J by 3 bases, with 15 bases between the two germline ends. DNA of the CDR3: TGCGCCAGCAGCTTGGAAGGTCTCGGCAGACACACCGGGGAGCTGTTTTTT. It yields the protein CASSLEGLGRHTGELFF.

The J gene is TRBJ2-3, the V gene TRBV5-1; 9 bases are shared with TRBD1. This CDR3 region has 18 residues. Per the germline V gene, CDR1 is SGHRS and CDR2 is YFSETQ. V shed 0 bases and J 3 bases; nucleotides not matched to a gene: 11. The CDR3 reads CASSLAPTGGSYTDTQYF. CDR3 nucleotide sequence: TGCGCCAGCAGCTTGGCCCCGACAGGGGGGTCCTATACAGATACGCAGTATTTT.

V and J are TRBV6-5 and TRBJ1-1; 8 bases match TRBD1. Germline CDR1 reads MNHEY; CDR2 reads SVGAGI. This CDR3 is built from 14 residues. Unmatched junction bases numbered 9, after V lost 6 bases and J lost 6 bases. Written as DNA, the CDR3 is TGTGCCAGCAGATCCGTTGGACAGGGTGCTGAAGCTTTCTTT. Protein sequence: CASRSVGQGAEAFF.

The chain recombines TRBV19 with TRBJ2-5; 10 bases agree with TRBD1. The J call may be mistaken, given a closer DNA end match to TRBJ2-7. Germline loops: CDR1 LNHDA, CDR2 SQIVND (reference sequence). CDR3 length: 16 amino acids. CDR3 region: CASRSRQGAWPYEQYF. The CDR3 DNA sequence: TGTGCCAGTAGATCTCGACAGGGGGCATGGCCTTACGAGCAGTACTTC.

The V gene is TRBV10-1, the J gene TRBJ2-1; D may correspond to TRBD1 or TRBD2 (5 bases each). The germline CDR1 and CDR2 sequences are WNHNN and SYGVQD (reference sequence). The CDR3 covers 14 residues. With 4 bases removed from V and 2 bases from J, the gap between germline ends came to 9 bases. The CDR3 DNA is TGCGCCAGCAGTGGAGGGGCCCCCTACAATGAGCAGTTCTTC. Encoded protein: CASSGGAPYNEQFF.

V gene TRBV7-3 combines with J gene TRBJ2-1, with 13 bases lining up with TRBD2. This CDR3 contains 16 residues. Trimming cost V 5 bases and J 5 bases; bases outside gene matches: 6. Germline V gene lookup returns CDR1 SGHTA and CDR2 FQGTGA. The CDR3: CASSAPGLAGNNEQFF. The CDR3 bases are TGTGCCAGCAGCGCCCCGGGACTAGCGGGGAACAATGAGCAGTTCTTC.

The chain combines TRBV19 with TRBJ1-5; D unclear. The germline V gene encodes CDR1 LNHDA and CDR2 SQIVND (reference sequence). The CDR3 contains 14 residues. V lost 8 bases and J 4 bases, leaving 15 bases between the germline ends. This chain's CDR3 is CASDVDGGNQPQHF. The CDR3 DNA reads as TGTGCCAGTGATGTCGACGGTGGGAATCAGCCCCAGCATTTT.

The chain employs TRBV2 and TRBJ1-6; tentatively, D is TRBD1 (5 bases). This CDR3 has 13 residues. Germline V gene sequence: CDR1 SNHLY, CDR2 FYNNEI. V was trimmed by 5 bases and J by 5 bases, leaving 7 bases between them. As DNA, the CDR3 is TGTGCCAGCAGTCGACAGAATAATTCACCCCTCCACTTT. It encodes CASSRQNNSPLHF.

The chain joins TRBV27 to TRBJ1-2; the D gene is possibly TRBD1 (6 bases). The length of the CDR3 is 14 residues. Trimming removed 3 bases from V and 6 bases from J, with 14 bases in between. Germline-derived CDR1 and CDR2 are MNHEY and SMNVEV (reference sequence). Here the CDR3 reads CASSFRGNYNGYTF. The CDR3 nucleotides read TGTGCCAGCAGTTTCAGGGGAAACTATAATGGCTACACCTTC.

The chain combines TRBV9 with TRBJ2-5, with D possibly being TRBD1 or TRBD2 (5 bases each). The CDR3 spans 16 residues. Trimming left V 3 bases short and J 5 bases short, with 20 bases between. Germline V gene sequence: CDR1 SGDLS, CDR2 YYNGEE. This CDR3 reads CASSASRRGGMETQYF. CDR3 bases: TGTGCCAGCAGCGCCTCACGCCGGGGCGGCATGGAGACCCAGTACTTC. The full variable domain, with the rest looked up from reference TRBV9 and TRBJ2-5, is DSGVTQTPKHLITATGQRVTLRCSPRSGDLSVYWYQQSLDQGLQFLIQYYNGEERAKGNILERFSAQQFPDLHSELNLSSLELGDSALYFCASSASRRGGMETQYFGPGTRLLVL.

The chain combines TRBV29-1 with TRBJ2-1, with D possibly being TRBD1 (5 bases). This CDR3 is built from 11 residues. The V gene lost 5 bases and the J gene lost 7 bases, with 9 bases spanning the gap. CDR1 is SQVTM, CDR2 ANQGSEA, per germline. CDR3 nucleotide sequence: TGCAGCGTTCTGCAGGGAAATGAGCAGTTCTTC. Its protein is CSVLQGNEQFF.

The V call is TRBV9, the J call TRBJ2-1; 8 positions agree with TRBD2. The trim removed 0 bases at V and 0 bases at J, leaving 11 bases unmatched. Per germline, CDR1 SGDLS and CDR2 YYNGEE. The CDR3 loop spans 19 amino acids. CDR3 loop: CASSVGMLAGGISYNEQFF. The CDR3, as DNA: TGTGCCAGCAGCGTAGGGATGTTGGCGGGAGGTATCTCCTACAATGAGCAGTTCTTC.

The V and J genes are TRBV11-3 and TRBJ2-3; D unresolved. The V end was cut by 1 base, the J end by 2 bases, with 7 bases between. The CDR3 runs 14 residues. Germline-derived CDR1 and CDR2 are SGHNT and YENEEA. In nucleotides, the CDR3 is TGTGCCAGCAGCTTAGGGTCCGCCACAGATACGCAGTATTTT. It encodes CASSLGSATDTQYF.

The gene calls are TRBV7-2 and TRBJ1-2; 8 nucleotides line up with TRBD1. This CDR3 region has 14 residues. V shed 5 bases, J shed 6 bases, and the junction held 8 bases outside the gene matches. The V gene's germline CDR1 is SGHTA and CDR2 FQGNSA. The CDR3 region is CASSPGQGEDGYTF. Here the CDR3 DNA reads TGTGCCAGCAGCCCCGGACAGGGAGAGGATGGCTACACCTTC.

The chain combines TRBV11-2 with TRBJ1-4; TRBD1 is a possible D gene (6 bases). The CDR3 has 19 residues. In germline, CDR1 is SGHAT, CDR2 FQNNGV. The V and J ends lost 6 bases and 7 bases respectively, with 30 bases between them. CDR3 in amino acids: CASSHYGGRAQYGREKLFF. Written as DNA, the CDR3 is TGTGCCAGCAGTCACTACGGGGGCAGGGCCCAATACGGGCGTGAAAAACTGTTTTTT.

V gene TRBV6-6 combines with J gene TRBJ2-5, with D possibly TRBD1 on 6 matching bases. Germline V gene sequence: CDR1 MNHNY, CDR2 SVGAGI (reference sequence). V lost 6 bases and J lost 5, with 13 bases in between. The CDR3 sequence is 13 residues long. CDR3 nucleotide sequence: TGTGCCAGCAGCAACAGGGTTTGGGAGACCCAGTACTTC. It specifies CASSNRVWETQYF.

In its sample, this clone was seen once. The chain joins TRBV27 to TRBJ2-5, with unresolved D. Germline lookup yields CDR1 MNHEY and CDR2 SMNVEV (reference sequence). Deletions cut 5 bases from V and 3 bases from J, with 13 bases between. CDR3 length: 14 residues. The CDR3 nucleotides read TGTGCCAGCAGTACTCATGGGGTAAAAGAGACCCAGTACTTC. Translation: CASSTHGVKETQYF.

The CDR3 sequence is CASSSDIHEQFF. The CDR3 DNA sequence: TGCGCCAGCAGCTCAGACATCCATGAGCAGTTCTTC. This chain joins TRBV5-1 and TRBJ2-1, with D unresolved. The CDR3 contains 12 residues. Deletions cut 3 bases from V and 8 bases from J, with 9 bases between. Looked up from germline, CDR1 is SGHRS and CDR2 is YFSETQ.

This clone was seen a single time. The chain recombines TRBV2 with TRBJ2-2; possible D gene TRBD1, 6 bases. V was clipped by 4 bases and J by 7 bases, with 16 bases between them. The CDR3 sequence is 15 residues long. Germline V gives CDR1 SNHLY, CDR2 FYNNEI. The chain's CDR3 is CASSAGQEGGGELFF. The CDR3 DNA reads TGTGCCAGCAGTGCGGGTCAGGAAGGGGGCGGGGAGCTGTTTTTT.

The gene calls are TRBV2 and TRBJ2-1; D unresolved. V gave up 4 bases and J gave up 5 bases, with 3 bases separating them. The germline V gene encodes CDR1 SNHLY and CDR2 FYNNEI. The CDR3 is 11 residues long. CDR3 in amino acids: CASSGDNEQFF. The CDR3 DNA is TGTGCCAGCAGTGGTGACAATGAGCAGTTCTTC.

The chain links TRBV30 to TRBJ1-6; tentatively, D is TRBD1 (5 bases). Germline V gives CDR1 GTSNPN, CDR2 SVGIG (reference sequence). V was clipped by 3 bases and J by 9 bases, with 12 bases between them. CDR3 length equals 13 residues. The CDR3 region has the DNA TGTGCCTGGAGCAGGGTTCTTGTTTCACCCCTCCACTTT. Its translation: CAWSRVLVSPLHF.

The chain links TRBV5-4 to TRBJ2-2, with D perhaps TRBD1 (6 bases). V lost 2 bases, J lost 7 bases, and 18 bases lay in between. Germline V CDR1 and CDR2: SGHNT, YYREEE (reference sequence). The CDR3 contains 16 residues. CDR3 coding DNA: TGTGCCAGCAGCTTCGGACAGACAAACTGGGGCGGGGAGCTGTTTTTT. The encoded protein is CASSFGQTNWGGELFF.

J is TRBJ2-7 and V is TRBV29-1; 8 bases are shared with TRBD2. The V segment lost 3 bases and the J segment 5 bases; nucleotides outside the gene matches: 15. This CDR3 region has 16 residues. Germline assignment: CDR1 SQVTM and CDR2 ANQGSEA. In DNA form, the CDR3 reads TGCAGCGTTGATCGGGCTGATAGCGGGAACTACGACGAGCAGTACTTC. Translation gives CSVDRADSGNYDEQYF.

The chain has TRBV5-1 and TRBJ2-3; TRBD2 matches 8 bases. V lost 1 base to trimming and J lost 0 bases; unmatched junction nucleotides: 1. This CDR3 comprises 15 residues. Germline CDR1 SGHRS, CDR2 YFSETQ. The CDR3 region has the DNA TGCGCCAGCAGCTTGACTAGCGGAAGCACAGATACGCAGTATTTT. Its translation is CASSLTSGSTDTQYF.

The J gene is TRBJ2-2, the V gene TRBV6-6; no definite D call. The CDR3 consists of 14 residues. In germline, CDR1 is MNHNY, CDR2 SVGAGI (reference sequence). V lost 7 bases and J lost 5, with 14 bases in between. Here the CDR3 reads CASTYTRPTGELFF. The CDR3 coding sequence is TGTGCCAGCACCTATACCCGACCTACCGGGGAGCTGTTTTTT.

The genes are TRBV7-9 and TRBJ1-6; D uncertain. The CDR3 contains 17 residues. The V end lost 2 bases, the J end lost 3 bases, and 14 bases lay between the germline ends. Germline lookup yields CDR1 SEHNR and CDR2 FQNEAQ (reference sequence). This CDR3 is CASSLSSDRRYNSPLHF. CDR3 in DNA: TGTGCCAGCAGCTTATCTTCGGATCGTCGCTATAATTCACCCCTCCACTTT.

The chain couples TRBV4-1 to TRBJ1-5; TRBD1 might be the D (6 bases). CDR3 length: 13 residues. Germline V gene lookup returns CDR1 MGHRA and CDR2 YSYEKL. V was shortened by 6 bases and J by 3 bases, with 9 bases between the two germline ends. Here the CDR3 reads CASRRDINQPQHF. The CDR3 region has the DNA TGCGCCAGCAGAAGGGACATCAATCAGCCCCAGCATTTT.

As to this clone: Other DNA sequences in this specimen translate into the identical CDR3. This chain uses TRBV11-2 with TRBJ2-1; 10 bases line up with TRBD2. The germline V gene has CDR1 SGHAT and CDR2 FQNNGV. The length of the CDR3 is 16 residues. With V trimmed by 5 bases and J by 1 base, 5 bases remained unmatched. CDR3 protein: CASSSVAGGSYNEQFF. The CDR3 nucleotides read TGTGCCAGCAGCAGTGTAGCGGGGGGATCCTACAATGAGCAGTTCTTC. Full variable domain (outside the CDR3, taken from reference TRBV11-2 and TRBJ2-1): EAGVAQSPRYKIIEKRQSVAFWCNPISGHATLYWYQQILGQGPKLLIQFQNNGVVDDSQLPKDRFSAERLKGVDSTLKIQPAKLEDSAVYLCASSSVAGGSYNEQFFGPGTRLTVL.

This chain uses TRBV30 with TRBJ1-1; maybe TRBD1 (5 bases). Trimming left V 4 bases short and J 3 bases short, with 24 bases between. Germline CDR1 GTSNPN, CDR2 SVGIG (reference sequence). The CDR3 covers 17 residues. This chain's CDR3 is CAWMGGFDLGGDTEAFF. CDR3 nucleotides: TGTGCCTGGATGGGGGGGTTCGACTTGGGCGGAGACACTGAAGCTTTCTTT.

The V gene is TRBV5-4, the J gene TRBJ2-2; the match to TRBD2 covers 10 bases. V trimming: 3 bases; J trimming: 4 bases; junction bases outside the gene matches: 6. Germline V gene data show CDR1 as SGHNT and CDR2 as YYREEE (reference sequence). The CDR3 sequence is 16 residues long. The CDR3 sequence: CASSSGLAARTGELFF. CDR3 DNA: TGTGCCAGCAGCTCCGGACTAGCGGCCCGCACCGGGGAGCTGTTTTTT.